The T cell receptor beta chain described here comes from a study of blood T cell repertoires in COVID-19. Study at large: Sites across the United States, Italy and Spain contributed samples from acute and convalescent COVID-19.

Followed longitudinally, the Seattle patients had been enrolled during active infection. V lost 4 bases and J 5 bases, leaving 12 bases between the germline ends. Germline CDR1 is MNHEY and CDR2 is SVGEGT. This CDR3 is built from 14 residues. Sequencing used immunoSEQ multiplex PCR; TCRdb keeps in-frame clones, though not all of them. The sample records roughly 250,000 clones, around 85% being singletons. This sequence originates from a human donor with COVID-19, enrolled during active disease. The donor label of this sample is uncertain. This rearrangement joins TRBV6-2 or TRBV6-3 to TRBJ1-5, with unresolved D. Input material: peripheral blood. CDR3 amino acids: CASSSSGNHQPQHF. The DNA of the CDR3 is TGTGCCAGCAGTTCTTCAGGCAACCATCAGCCCCAGCATTTT.